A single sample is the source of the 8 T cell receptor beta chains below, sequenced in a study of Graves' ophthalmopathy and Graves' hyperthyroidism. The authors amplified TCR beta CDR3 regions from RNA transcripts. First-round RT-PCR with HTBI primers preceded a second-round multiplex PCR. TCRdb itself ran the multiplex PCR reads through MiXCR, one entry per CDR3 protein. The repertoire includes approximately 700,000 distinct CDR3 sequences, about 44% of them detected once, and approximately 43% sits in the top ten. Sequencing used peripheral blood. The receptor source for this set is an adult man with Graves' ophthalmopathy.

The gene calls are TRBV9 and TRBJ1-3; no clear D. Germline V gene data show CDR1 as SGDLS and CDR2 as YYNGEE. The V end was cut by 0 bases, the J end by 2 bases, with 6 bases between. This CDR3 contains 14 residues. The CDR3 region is CASSVGSPGNTIYF. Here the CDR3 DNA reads TGTGCCAGCAGCGTAGGATCCCCTGGAAACACCATATATTTT.

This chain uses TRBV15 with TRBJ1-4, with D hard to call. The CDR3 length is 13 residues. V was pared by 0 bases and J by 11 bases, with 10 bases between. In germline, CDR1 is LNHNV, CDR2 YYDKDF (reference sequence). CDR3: CATSRDRETKLFF. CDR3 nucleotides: TGTGCCACCAGCAGAGATCGGGAGACCAAACTGTTTTTT.

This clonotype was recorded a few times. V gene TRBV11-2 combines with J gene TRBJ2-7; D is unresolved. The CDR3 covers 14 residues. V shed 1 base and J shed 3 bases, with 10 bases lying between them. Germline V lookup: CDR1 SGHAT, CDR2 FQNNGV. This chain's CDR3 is CASSLAPGYYEQYF. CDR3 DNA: TGTGCCAGCAGCTTAGCGCCGGGCTACTACGAGCAGTACTTC.

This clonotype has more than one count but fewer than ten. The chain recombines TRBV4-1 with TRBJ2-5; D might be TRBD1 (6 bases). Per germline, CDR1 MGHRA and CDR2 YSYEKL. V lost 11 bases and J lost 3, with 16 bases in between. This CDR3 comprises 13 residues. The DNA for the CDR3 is TGCGCCTGCCGTGGGCAGGGGAAAGAGACCCAGTACTTC. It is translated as CACRGQGKETQYF.

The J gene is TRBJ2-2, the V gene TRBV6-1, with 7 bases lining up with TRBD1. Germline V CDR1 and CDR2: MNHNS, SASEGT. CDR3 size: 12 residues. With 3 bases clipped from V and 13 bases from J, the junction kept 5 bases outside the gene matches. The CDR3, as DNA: TGTGCCAGCAGTGACAACAGGGGTGCGCTGTTTTTT. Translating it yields CASSDNRGALFF.

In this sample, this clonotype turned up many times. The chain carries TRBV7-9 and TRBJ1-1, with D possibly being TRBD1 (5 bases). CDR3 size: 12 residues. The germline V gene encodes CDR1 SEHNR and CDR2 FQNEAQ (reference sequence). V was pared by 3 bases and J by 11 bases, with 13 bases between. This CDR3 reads CASSFSRAGAFF. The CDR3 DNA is TGTGCCAGCAGCTTCTCCAGGGCAGGCGCTTTCTTT. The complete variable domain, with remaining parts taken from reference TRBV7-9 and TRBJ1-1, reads DTGVSQNPRHKITKRGQNVTFRCDPISEHNRLYWYRQTLGQGPEFLTYFQNEAQLEKSRLLSDRFSAERPKGSFSTLEIQRTEQGDSAMYLCASSFSRAGAFFGQGTRLTVV.

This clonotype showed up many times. The CDR3 region has the DNA TGTGCCAGCACCCGTATCCGAAGCGGGAGGGCCGGCGAGCAGTACTTC. Translated: CASTRIRSGRAGEQYF. The rearrangement joins TRBV11-2 to TRBJ2-7; 10 bases are a match to TRBD2. J gave up 6 bases and V 7 bases, and 15 bases lay outside the gene matches. The CDR3 extends over 16 amino acids. The germline V gene encodes CDR1 SGHAT and CDR2 FQNNGV.

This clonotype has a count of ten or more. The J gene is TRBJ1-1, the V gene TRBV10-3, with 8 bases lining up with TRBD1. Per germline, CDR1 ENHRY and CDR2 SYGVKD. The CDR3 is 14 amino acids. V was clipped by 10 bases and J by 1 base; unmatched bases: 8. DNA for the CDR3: TGTGCCAGCAGGCCAGGGGGCGGGAACACTGAAGCTTTCTTT. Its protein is CASRPGGGNTEAFF.